These 22 T cell receptor beta chains were sequenced from one sample in a study of neurological immune-mediated disorders (dated by TCRdb to about 2019). Libraries were prepared through 5' RACE. Sequencing relied on an Illumina HiSeq 2500. TCRdb's own reprocessing of the public reads used fastp at Q25 and MiXCR and kept productive beta chains. Rows with one shared CDR3 protein collapse into an entry with the most common genes and DNA. A total of 27,000 or so distinct CDR3 sequences appear in this sample, about 16% of them only once. Of the sample, 25% to 35% is held by the ten largest clones. Sequenced material: PBMCs. These receptors were collected from a man aged 70-80 years in good health.

This clonotype was detected ten times or more. This chain joins TRBV4-3 and TRBJ2-2, with D possibly TRBD1 on 5 matching bases. The V gene lost 0 bases and the J gene lost 3 bases, with 11 bases spanning the gap. Germline loops: CDR1 LGHNA, CDR2 YSLEER. The CDR3 has 16 amino acids. The DNA for the CDR3 is TGCGCCAGCAGCCAAGATTACAGGTCCTACACCGGGGAGCTGTTTTTT. It specifies CASSQDYRSYTGELFF.

This clonotype was counted at least ten times. The chain links TRBV5-1 to TRBJ2-3; D gene uncertain. This CDR3 is built from 14 residues. Germline assignment: CDR1 SGHRS and CDR2 YFSETQ. V lost 4 bases and J 0 bases, leaving 9 bases between the germline ends. The CDR3 reads CASSRTFSTDTQYF. CDR3 bases: TGCGCCAGCAGCCGGACGTTTAGCACAGATACGCAGTATTTT.

The rearrangement links TRBV9 to TRBJ1-2; D unresolved. V was cut by 5 bases and J by 10 bases, with 12 bases left in between. The CDR3 is 11 residues long. Germline CDR1 is SGDLS and CDR2 is YYNGEE. In nucleotides, the CDR3 is TGTGCCAGCAGGGCCGGGAATGTCTACACCTTC. This encodes CASRAGNVYTF.

This clonotype was seen ten or more times. This rearrangement joins TRBV29-1 to TRBJ1-4, with TRBD1 matching over 12 bases. This CDR3 comprises 16 residues. Germline loops: CDR1 SQVTM, CDR2 ANQGSEA. The trim removed 6 bases at V and 4 bases at J, leaving 9 bases unmatched. The CDR3 DNA reads TGCAGCGTCCCCGGGACAGGGGGCGCCCATAATGAAAAACTGTTTTTT. Amino acid sequence: CSVPGTGGAHNEKLFF.

Many counts were recorded for this clonotype. The CDR3 bases are TGTGCCAGCAGCTTAGGGACAGGGGGCTACAATGAGCAGTTCTTC. It codes for CASSLGTGGYNEQFF. The chain employs TRBV11-2 and TRBJ2-1; the match to TRBD1 covers 10 bases. The CDR3 extends over 15 amino acids. Germline values: CDR1 SGHAT, CDR2 FQNNGV. The V and J ends lost 1 base and 3 bases, in that order; junction bases with no gene match: 0.

This clonotype was observed at least ten times. This rearrangement joins TRBV20-1 to TRBJ2-7; TRBD1 matches 11 bases. Germline values: CDR1 DFQATT, CDR2 SNEGSKA (reference sequence). The CDR3 has 13 residues. The trim removed 4 bases at V and 4 bases at J, leaving 3 bases unmatched. CDR3 nucleotides: TGCAGTGCTAAGGGACAGGGGGTGTACGAGCAGTACTTC. It translates to CSAKGQGVYEQYF.

For this clonotype: A single base separates this from a much larger clone, so it may be a read error. This rearrangement joins TRBV20-1 to TRBJ1-1, with unresolved D. Looked up from germline, CDR1 is DFQATT and CDR2 is SNEGSKA (reference sequence). The CDR3 totals 13 residues. V lost 2 bases and J lost 3, with 10 bases in between. CDR3 protein: CSARRYSDTEAFF. In DNA, the CDR3 is TGCAGTGCTAGAAGGTACAGCGACACTGAAGCTTTCTTT.

The rearrangement uses TRBV2 and TRBJ2-5; TRBD2 matches at 7 bases. The CDR3 totals 13 residues. The J segment lost 5 bases and the V segment lost 4 bases, leaving 4 bases of the junction unmatched. Looked up from germline, CDR1 is SNHLY and CDR2 is FYNNEI. The CDR3 protein is CASSVAGWETQYF. In DNA form, the CDR3 reads TGTGCCAGCAGTGTAGCGGGTTGGGAGACCCAGTACTTC.

Many counts were recorded for this clonotype. The J gene is TRBJ1-5, the V gene TRBV28; no clear D. The CDR3 consists of 15 residues. With 7 bases removed from V and 1 base from J, the gap between germline ends came to 14 bases. Germline V lookup: CDR1 MDHEN, CDR2 SYDVKM. DNA of the CDR3: TGTGCCAGCATCGAGAGAGATTACAGCAATCAGCCCCAGCATTTT. It codes for CASIERDYSNQPQHF.

This clonotype occurred many times. The chain is built from TRBV24-1 and TRBJ2-2; D perhaps matches TRBD2 (5 bases). There are 15 residues in the CDR3. Trimming cost V 3 bases and J 6 bases, with 13 bases left between them. Germline assignment: CDR1 KGHDR and CDR2 SFDVKD. Here the CDR3 reads CATSDDGPDSGELFF. The CDR3 DNA is TGTGCCACCAGTGATGACGGACCGGACTCCGGGGAGCTGTTTTTT.

This clonotype has at least ten counts. The V and J genes are TRBV19 and TRBJ1-5; 9 nucleotides line up with TRBD1. V was pared by 5 bases and J by 2 bases, with 4 bases of the junction left unmatched. The CDR3 totals 15 residues. The germline CDR1 and CDR2 sequences are LNHDA and SQIVND (reference sequence). The CDR3 is CASSGGQGGNQPQHF. CDR3 DNA: TGTGCCAGTAGTGGGGGACAGGGTGGCAATCAGCCCCAGCATTTT.

V is TRBV5-4 and J is TRBJ2-3; 12 nucleotides line up with TRBD2. There are 16 residues in the CDR3. With V trimmed by 1 base and J by 6 bases, 6 bases remained unmatched. Germline-derived CDR1 and CDR2 are SGHNT and YYREEE (reference sequence). The CDR3 nucleotides read TGTGCCAGCAGCTTGACGCTAGCGGGGGGGCCTGATACGCAGTATTTT. Translating it yields CASSLTLAGGPDTQYF. Based on the CDR3 plus reference TRBV5-4 and TRBJ2-3, the full variable domain is ETGVTQSPTHLIKTRGQQVTLRCSSQSGHNTVSWYQQALGQGPQFIFQYYREEENGRGNFPPRFSGLQFPNYSSELNVNALELDDSALYLCASSLTLAGGPDTQYFGPGTRLTVL.

This clonotype was detected many times. The genes are TRBV20-1 and TRBJ1-1; D gene unclear. The CDR3 extends over 15 amino acids. V dropped 0 bases and J dropped 5 bases, with 16 bases sitting between them. Germline V CDR1 and CDR2: DFQATT, SNEGSKA (reference sequence). Written as DNA, the CDR3 is TGCAGTGCTAGAGATTCGGAGAAGATTGGGACTGAAGCTTTCTTT. Protein: CSARDSEKIGTEAFF.

This clonotype was detected ten times or more. CDR3 in DNA: TGTGCCATCAGTGCGTCACAGGGGGCAGGTGAAAAACTGTTTTTT. It yields the protein CAISASQGAGEKLFF. V gene TRBV10-3 combines with J gene TRBJ1-4; 9 nucleotides align to TRBD1. The CDR3 consists of 15 residues. The J segment lost 7 bases and the V segment lost 4 bases, leaving 7 bases of the junction unmatched. The germline gives CDR1 ENHRY, CDR2 SYGVKD.

The table lists this clonotype with many counts. The chain recombines TRBV6-2 or TRBV6-3 with TRBJ2-7, with D uncertain. Germline CDR1 is MNHEY and CDR2 is SVGEGT. Trimming took 0 bases from V and 5 from J, leaving 8 bases between them. The CDR3 extends over 13 amino acids. CDR3 nucleotide sequence: TGTGCCAGCAGTTACTCGATCCACCACGAGCAGTACTTC. Translated, it gives CASSYSIHHEQYF.

This clonotype was observed many times. The rearrangement uses TRBV29-1 and TRBJ2-7; the D gene is possibly TRBD1 (6 bases). Germline values: CDR1 SQVTM, CDR2 ANQGSEA. There are 10 residues in the CDR3. V lost 6 bases and J lost 6, with 9 bases in between. The CDR3 loop is CSVLTGEQYF. The DNA of the CDR3 is TGCAGCGTCTTGACAGGCGAGCAGTACTTC.

The table lists this clonotype with many counts. The chain recombines TRBV25-1 with TRBJ2-2, with TRBD2 matching 7 bases. This CDR3 is 15 amino acids long. CDR1 and CDR2 from the germline V gene are MGHDK and SYGVNS. V lost 4 bases and J lost 5; bases outside the gene matches: 7. The CDR3 DNA is TGTGCCAGCAGTGGGTGGGAGGGCCTGACCGGGGAGCTGTTTTTT. Protein sequence: CASSGWEGLTGELFF.

The chain uses TRBV2 and TRBJ1-1, with a possible D match to TRBD1 (6 bases). V lost 7 bases and J 5 bases, leaving 17 bases between the germline ends. CDR3 length: 14 amino acids. Germline loops: CDR1 SNHLY, CDR2 FYNNEI. CDR3 sequence: CASTSQGGGTEAFF. The CDR3 nucleotides are TGTGCCAGCACCTCACAGGGAGGCGGGACTGAAGCTTTCTTT.

This clonotype was recorded at least ten times. The rearrangement joins TRBV27 to TRBJ2-1; D is perhaps TRBD2 (6 bases). The CDR3 has 16 residues. CDR1 MNHEY and CDR2 SMNVEV come from the germline V gene (reference sequence). Trimming cost V 2 bases and J 4 bases, with 15 bases left between them. This chain's CDR3 is CASSLAPFGGYNEQFF. The CDR3, as DNA: TGTGCCAGCAGTTTAGCCCCCTTCGGAGGGTACAATGAGCAGTTCTTC.

This clonotype was seen ten or more times. The chain is built from TRBV5-5 and TRBJ1-2, with D possibly TRBD1 on 5 matching bases. Germline CDR1 reads SGHKS; CDR2 reads YYEKEE (reference sequence). Trimming pared 4 bases from V and 4 bases from J, leaving 11 bases between. The CDR3 runs to 13 residues. The CDR3 DNA reads TGTGCCAGCAGCCACCCAGGGACCTATGGCTACACCTTC. Amino acids: CASSHPGTYGYTF.

This clonotype was counted ten times or more. The V call is TRBV7-3, the J call TRBJ2-2, with D perhaps matching TRBD1 (5 bases). This CDR3 comprises 13 residues. Germline V gives CDR1 SGHTA, CDR2 FQGTGA. Trimming removed 5 bases from V and 6 bases from J, with 10 bases in between. CDR3 loop: CASSQAGSGELFF. CDR3 sequence (DNA): TGTGCCAGCAGCCAAGCAGGGTCCGGGGAGCTGTTTTTT.

V is TRBV7-9 and J is TRBJ1-5; TRBD1 matches at 11 bases. The CDR3 is 15 amino acids. J gave up 4 bases and V 3 bases, and 2 bases lay outside the gene matches. Germline assignment: CDR1 SEHNR and CDR2 FQNEAQ (reference sequence). DNA for the CDR3: TGTGCCAGCAGCTTTGGGACAGGGGGGAATCAGCCCCAGCATTTT. It yields the protein CASSFGTGGNQPQHF.